This T cell receptor beta chain was sequenced in a study of vaccination and CD4 T cells after COVID-19. This clonotype is classed as medium-sized. No antigen is known for it. The Oncomine TCR Beta short-read assay was applied to DNA of cultured CD4+ T cells. TCRdb itself ran the PCR reads through MiXCR, one entry per CDR3 protein. The repertoire holds approximately 6,000 distinct CDR3 sequences, with roughly 70% as singletons. The treatment here: roughly 10-day PBMC culture with coronavirus spike peptide pools or control peptides (ViraFEST assay). Trimming cost V 5 bases and J 4 bases, with 9 bases left between them. The CDR3 runs 13 residues. Germline lookup yields CDR1 SGHTA and CDR2 FQGNSA.

The J gene is TRBJ1-5, the V gene TRBV7-2, with D maybe TRBD1 (5 bases). The TCR comes from a human donor who had recovered from COVID-19. The specimen was CD4+ T cells from blood, cultured in vitro. Written as DNA, the CDR3 is TGTGCCAGCAGCGCGCGGGGGAATCAGCCCCAGCATTTT. This codes for CASSARGNQPQHF.